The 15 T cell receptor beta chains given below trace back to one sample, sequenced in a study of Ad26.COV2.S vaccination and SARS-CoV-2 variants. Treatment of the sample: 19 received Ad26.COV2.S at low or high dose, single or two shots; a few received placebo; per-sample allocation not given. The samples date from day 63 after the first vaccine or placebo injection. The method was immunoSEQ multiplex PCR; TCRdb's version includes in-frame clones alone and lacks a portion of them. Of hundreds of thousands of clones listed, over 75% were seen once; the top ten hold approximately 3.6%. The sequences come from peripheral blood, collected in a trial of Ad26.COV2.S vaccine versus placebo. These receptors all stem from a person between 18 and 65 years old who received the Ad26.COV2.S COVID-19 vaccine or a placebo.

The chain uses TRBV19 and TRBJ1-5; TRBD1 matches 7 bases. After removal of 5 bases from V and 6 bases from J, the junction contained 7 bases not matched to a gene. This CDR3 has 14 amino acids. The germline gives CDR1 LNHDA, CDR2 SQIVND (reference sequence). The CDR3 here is CASSYDRVVQPQHF. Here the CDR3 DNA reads TGTGCCAGTAGTTACGACAGGGTGGTTCAGCCCCAGCATTTT.

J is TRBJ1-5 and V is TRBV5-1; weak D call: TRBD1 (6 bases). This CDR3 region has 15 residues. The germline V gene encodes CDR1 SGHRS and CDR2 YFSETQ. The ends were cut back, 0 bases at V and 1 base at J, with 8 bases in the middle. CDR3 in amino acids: CASSLAGQSNQPQHF. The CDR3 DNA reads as TGCGCCAGCAGCTTGGCCGGACAGAGCAATCAGCCCCAGCATTTT.

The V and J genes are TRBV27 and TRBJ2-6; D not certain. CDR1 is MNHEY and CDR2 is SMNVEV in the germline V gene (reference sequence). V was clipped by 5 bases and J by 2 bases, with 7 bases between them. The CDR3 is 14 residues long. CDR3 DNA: TGTGCCAGCAGTGGACCCCCTGGGGCCAACGTCCTGACTTTC. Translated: CASSGPPGANVLTF.

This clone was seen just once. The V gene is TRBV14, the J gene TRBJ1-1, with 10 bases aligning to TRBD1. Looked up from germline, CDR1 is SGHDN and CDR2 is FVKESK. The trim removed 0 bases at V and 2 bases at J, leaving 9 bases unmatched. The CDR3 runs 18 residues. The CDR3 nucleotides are TGTGCCAGCAGCCAAGATTTCCGGGACAGGGGTTTTAACACTGAAGCTTTCTTT. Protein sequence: CASSQDFRDRGFNTEAFF.

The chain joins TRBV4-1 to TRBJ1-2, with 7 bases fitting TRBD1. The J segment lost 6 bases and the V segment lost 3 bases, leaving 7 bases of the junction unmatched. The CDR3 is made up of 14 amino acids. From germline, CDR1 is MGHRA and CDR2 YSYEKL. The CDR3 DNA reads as TGCGCCAGCAGCCAGGACCCGGGGACAGATGGCTACACCTTC. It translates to CASSQDPGTDGYTF.

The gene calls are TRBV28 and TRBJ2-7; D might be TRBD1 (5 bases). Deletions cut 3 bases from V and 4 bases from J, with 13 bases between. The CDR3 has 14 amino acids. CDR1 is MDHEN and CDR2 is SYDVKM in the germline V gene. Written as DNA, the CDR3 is TGTGCCAGCAGTTTCTCCAGGGAAAATTACGAGCAGTACTTC. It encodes CASSFSRENYEQYF.

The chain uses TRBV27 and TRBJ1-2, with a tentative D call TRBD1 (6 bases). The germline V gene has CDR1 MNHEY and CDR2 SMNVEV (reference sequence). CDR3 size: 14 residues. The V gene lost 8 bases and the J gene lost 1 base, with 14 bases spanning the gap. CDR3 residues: CASGRAGVNYGYTF. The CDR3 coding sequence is TGTGCCAGCGGTCGCGCAGGGGTTAACTATGGCTACACCTTC.

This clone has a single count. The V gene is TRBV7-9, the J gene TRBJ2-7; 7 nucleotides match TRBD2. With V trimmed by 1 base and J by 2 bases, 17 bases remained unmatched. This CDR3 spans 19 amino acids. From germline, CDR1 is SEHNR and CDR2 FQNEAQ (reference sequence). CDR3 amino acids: CASSLGGGGGSSPPYEQYF. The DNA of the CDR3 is TGTGCCAGCAGCTTAGGAGGTGGCGGGGGTTCTTCTCCCCCCTACGAGCAGTACTTC.

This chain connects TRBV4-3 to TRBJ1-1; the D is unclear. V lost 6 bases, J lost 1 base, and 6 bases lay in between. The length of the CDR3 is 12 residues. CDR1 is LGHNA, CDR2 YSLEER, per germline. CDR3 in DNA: TGCGCCAGCAGTTTAGAGAACACTGAAGCTTTCTTT. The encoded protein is CASSLENTEAFF.

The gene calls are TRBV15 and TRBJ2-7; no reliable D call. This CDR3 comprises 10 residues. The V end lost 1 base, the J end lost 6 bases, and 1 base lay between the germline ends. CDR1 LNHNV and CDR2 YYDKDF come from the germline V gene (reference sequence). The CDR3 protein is CATSRGEQYF. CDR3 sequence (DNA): TGTGCCACCAGCAGAGGCGAGCAGTACTTC.

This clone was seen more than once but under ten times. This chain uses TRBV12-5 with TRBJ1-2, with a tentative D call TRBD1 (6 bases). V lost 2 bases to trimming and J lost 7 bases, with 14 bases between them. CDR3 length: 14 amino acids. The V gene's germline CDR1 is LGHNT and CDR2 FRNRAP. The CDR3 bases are TGTGCTAGTGGTTTGTCACCACAGGGCCGTGGCTACACCTTC. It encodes CASGLSPQGRGYTF.

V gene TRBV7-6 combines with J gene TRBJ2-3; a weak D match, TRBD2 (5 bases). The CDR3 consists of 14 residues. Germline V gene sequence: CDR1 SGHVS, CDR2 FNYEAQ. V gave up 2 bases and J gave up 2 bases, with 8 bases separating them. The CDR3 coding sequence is TGTGCCAGCAGCTTATCGGGATCCACAGATACGCAGTATTTT. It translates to CASSLSGSTDTQYF.

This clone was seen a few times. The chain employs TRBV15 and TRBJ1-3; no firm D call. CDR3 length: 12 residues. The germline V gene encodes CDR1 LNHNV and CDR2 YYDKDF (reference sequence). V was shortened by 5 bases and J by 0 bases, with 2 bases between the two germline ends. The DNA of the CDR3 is TGTGCCACCAGCCCCTCTGGAAACACCATATATTTT. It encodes CATSPSGNTIYF.

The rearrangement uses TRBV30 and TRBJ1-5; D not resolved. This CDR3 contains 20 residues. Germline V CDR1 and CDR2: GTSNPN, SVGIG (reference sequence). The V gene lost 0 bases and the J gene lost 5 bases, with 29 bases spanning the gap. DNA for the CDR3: TGTGCCTGGAGTGTACGGTCGGGAATCCCCCAGTGGGGATTTTATCAGCCCCAGCATTTT. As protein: CAWSVRSGIPQWGFYQPQHF.

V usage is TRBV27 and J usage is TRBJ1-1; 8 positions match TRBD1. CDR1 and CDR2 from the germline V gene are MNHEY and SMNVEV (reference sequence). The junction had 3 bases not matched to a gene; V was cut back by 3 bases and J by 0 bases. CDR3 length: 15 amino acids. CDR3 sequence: CASSLTGVLNTEAFF. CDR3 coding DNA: TGTGCCAGCAGTTTGACAGGGGTCCTGAACACTGAAGCTTTCTTT.